Shown below are 2 T cell receptor beta chains from a single sample sequenced in a study of patients and donors after allogeneic stem cell transplantation. TCRdb independently ran MiXCR on the RT-PCR reads; one entry per CDR3 protein. The sample contains 410,000 or so distinct CDR3 sequences, 15% to 20% of which appear only once. Material: blood, either unsorted or a sorted T cell fraction (not recorded which). Receptors originate from a human donor who was either an allogeneic HSCT recipient or a stem cell or donor lymphocyte infusion donor (not recorded which). It is not recorded whose cells these are; they may come from a transplant donor.

This clonotype was seen a few times. The V and J genes are TRBV12-3 or TRBV12-4 and TRBJ2-4; TRBD2 matches at 7 bases. The CDR3 has 16 amino acids. The junction had 8 bases not matched to a gene; V was cut back by 5 bases and J by 1 base. CDR3 in DNA: TGTGCCAGCAGTATAAAGCGGGGACCGGCCAAAAACATTCAGTACTTC. Translation gives CASSIKRGPAKNIQYF.

The chain carries TRBV4-1 and TRBJ2-7; perhaps TRBD1 as D (5 bases). The V end was cut by 0 bases, the J end by 2 bases, with 8 bases between. Germline V gene data show CDR1 as MGHRA and CDR2 as YSYEKL. The CDR3 sequence is 14 residues long. The CDR3 DNA sequence: TGCGCCAGCAGCCAAGATCTGGGGCCCTACGAGCAGTACTTC. It yields the protein CASSQDLGPYEQYF.